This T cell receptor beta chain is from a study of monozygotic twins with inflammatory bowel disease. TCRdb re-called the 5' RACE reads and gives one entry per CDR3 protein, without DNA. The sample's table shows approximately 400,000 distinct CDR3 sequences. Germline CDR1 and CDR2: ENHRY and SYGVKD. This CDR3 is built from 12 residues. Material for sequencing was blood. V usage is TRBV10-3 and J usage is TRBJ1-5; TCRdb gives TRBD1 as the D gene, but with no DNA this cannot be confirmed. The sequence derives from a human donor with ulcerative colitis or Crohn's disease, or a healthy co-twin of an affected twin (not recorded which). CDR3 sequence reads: CAIKGANQPQHF.